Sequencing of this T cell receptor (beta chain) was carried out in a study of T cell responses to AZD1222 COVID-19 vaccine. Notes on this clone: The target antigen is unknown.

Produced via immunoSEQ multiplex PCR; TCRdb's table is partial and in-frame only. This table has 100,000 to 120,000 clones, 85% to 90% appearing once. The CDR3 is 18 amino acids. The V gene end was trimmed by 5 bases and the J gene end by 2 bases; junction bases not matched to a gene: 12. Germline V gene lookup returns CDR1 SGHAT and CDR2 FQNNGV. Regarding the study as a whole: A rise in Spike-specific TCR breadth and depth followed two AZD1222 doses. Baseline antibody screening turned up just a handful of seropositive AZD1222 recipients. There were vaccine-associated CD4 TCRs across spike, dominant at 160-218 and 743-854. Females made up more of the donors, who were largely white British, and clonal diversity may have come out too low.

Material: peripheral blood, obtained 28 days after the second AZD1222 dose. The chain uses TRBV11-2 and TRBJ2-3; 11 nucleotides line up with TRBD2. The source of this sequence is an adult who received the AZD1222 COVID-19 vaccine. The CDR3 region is CASSTLAGGLTITDTQYF. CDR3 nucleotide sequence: TGTGCCAGCAGCACCCTAGCGGGGGGCCTAACAATCACAGATACGCAGTATTTT.